In this sample, the clone carrying this T cell receptor (beta chain) turned up a few times. Its specificity is unknown. The data are from a study of T cell repertoires in ileal Crohn's disease. On the study more broadly: The M6 sample came from neoterminal ileum during colonoscopy after surgery. Study findings and constraints: Endoscopic recurrence occurred in every patient whose clonality exceeded 26.8%. The median delay to postoperative endoscopy was 6.9 months.

CDR1 and CDR2 (germline): MNHEY, SMNVEV (reference sequence). The CDR3 sequence is 17 residues long. V shed 8 bases and J shed 0 bases, with 20 bases lying between them. Using immunoSEQ multiplex PCR, the repertoire was profiled, and TCRdb retains in-frame clones only, with some absent. The sample consists of approximately 5,400 clones, around 63% of them appearing once. The time point denotes: neoterminal ileum biopsy at postoperative endoscopy, about 6 months after surgery. Patients were adults with ileal or ileocolonic Crohn's disease needing resection. The rearrangement joins TRBV27 to TRBJ1-5; D perhaps matches TRBD1 (6 bases). The sequence derives from an adult with Crohn's disease. Sequencing was done on a sample of ileal tissue. The CDR3 DNA follows: TGTGCCAGCTCTTCCGGGGGGGGCTTTAATAGCAATCAGCCCCAGCATTTT. Translating gives CASSSGGGFNSNQPQHF.